The 8 T cell receptor beta chains presented below share a single source sample, sequenced in a study of CD39 and CD103 CD8 tumor-infiltrating T cells. Only in-frame clones appear in the TCRdb table, and some are missing; sequencing was by immunoSEQ multiplex PCR. The repertoire holds some 1,400 clones, with around 59% as singletons. The sample consisted of CD39- CD103+ CD8+ T cells sorted from the tumor. Documented subset: CD103+CD39- single-positive CD45RA- CD8 T cells. The source of these receptors is a human donor with head and neck squamous cell carcinoma.

The chain joins TRBV7-3 to TRBJ2-7, with D possibly being TRBD1 (5 bases). The V and J ends lost 2 bases and 0 bases respectively, with 8 bases between them. There are 14 residues in the CDR3. Germline values: CDR1 SGHTA, CDR2 FQGTGA. As DNA, the CDR3 is TGTGCCAGCAGCTTAGCACAGGACTCCTACGAGCAGTACTTC. This gives the protein CASSLAQDSYEQYF.

V is TRBV7-8 and J is TRBJ2-7; a possible D gene is TRBD1 (6 bases). From germline, CDR1 is SGHVS and CDR2 FQNEAQ. V lost 6 bases to trimming and J lost 0 bases, with 12 bases between them. The CDR3 length is 14 residues. CDR3 sequence reads: CASSYTGNSYEQYF. For the CDR3, the DNA is TGTGCCAGCAGTTACACAGGGAACTCCTACGAGCAGTACTTC.

This clone occurred once. The chain carries TRBV28 and TRBJ1-6; D possibly corresponds to TRBD1 (5 bases). This CDR3 is built from 14 residues. V was cut by 6 bases and J by 6 bases, with 12 bases left in between. CDR1 is MDHEN and CDR2 is SYDVKM in the germline V gene. The CDR3 protein is CASRNRDRNSPLHF. As DNA, the CDR3 is TGTGCCAGCAGGAACCGGGACCGTAATTCACCCCTCCACTTT.

This clone was seen a handful of times. The CDR3 reads CASSGEGQSFGAFF. Here the CDR3 DNA reads TGTGCCAGCAGCGGGGAAGGACAGTCTTTCGGAGCTTTCTTT. The rearrangement links TRBV7-9 to TRBJ1-1; a possible D gene is TRBD1 (6 bases). Trimming removed 5 bases from V and 10 bases from J, with 20 bases in between. Germline loops: CDR1 SEHNR, CDR2 FQNEAQ (reference sequence). This CDR3 is built from 14 residues.

The chain joins TRBV4-2 to TRBJ2-7; the D gene could be TRBD1 or TRBD2 (9 bases each). With 8 bases removed from V and 4 bases from J, the gap between germline ends came to 21 bases. Germline V lookup: CDR1 LGHNA, CDR2 YNFKEQ. The CDR3 totals 15 residues. The CDR3 loop reads CASASGGTGSYEQYF. The CDR3 DNA is TGTGCCAGCGCAAGCGGGGGGACAGGGTCTTACGAGCAGTACTTC.

This chain connects TRBV5-1 to TRBJ1-2; the match to TRBD1 covers 9 bases. The CDR3 has 15 amino acids. Unmatched junction bases numbered 7, after V lost 4 bases and J lost 3 bases. CDR1 is SGHRS and CDR2 is YFSETQ in the germline V gene. The CDR3 sequence: CASSAAGQGDYGYTF. As DNA, the CDR3 is TGCGCCAGCAGCGCGGCGGGACAGGGCGACTATGGCTACACCTTC.

CDR3 bases: TGTGCCAGCAGCCTGTATAGCGGGAGAACCTACAATGAGCAGTTCTTC. Translating it yields CASSLYSGRTYNEQFF. The rearrangement joins TRBV7-6 to TRBJ2-1, with 9 bases identical to TRBD2. V was clipped by 5 bases and J by 2 bases; unmatched bases: 7. The germline gives CDR1 SGHVS, CDR2 FNYEAQ. The CDR3 consists of 16 residues.

This clone was seen only once. The junction and the germline gene differ at one end; a read error may be behind it. The chain recombines TRBV7-7 with TRBJ2-5; possible D gene TRBD1, 6 bases. The CDR3 consists of 15 residues. CDR1 and CDR2 (germline): SSHAT, FNYEAQ (reference sequence). The CDR3: CASSLTRTAQEYQYF. The CDR3 nucleotides read TGTGCTAGCAGCTTAACTCGGACAGCACAAGAGTACCAGTACTTC.